This TCR beta chain derives from a study of long-term antiretroviral therapy in people with HIV. Findings of the study overall: Across all time points, the repertoire was dominated by clones that expanded before ART. Repertoires with HIV possessed tighter CDR3 length spans than those of controls. Post-ART, diversity grew, though it stayed under transplant donor control levels.

Germline V gene lookup returns CDR1 SGHAT and CDR2 FQNNGV. The CDR3 loop spans 16 amino acids. The germline V and J ends were trimmed by 2 bases and 2 bases, with 16 bases remaining between them. Comment on this clone: Antigen: not known.

Survey-level resolution applied to immunoSEQ assay v3.0. Using immunoSEQ multiplex PCR, the repertoire was profiled, and TCRdb retains in-frame clones only, with some absent. The sample contains more than 25,000 clones, around 77% of which appear only once. The samples, holding roughly 1-11 million cryopreserved PBMC, were thawed before DNA extraction was carried out. The origin of this receptor is a man aged 25 to 40 with HIV. The rearrangement joins TRBV11-2 to TRBJ2-7, with D tentatively TRBD2 (6 bases). Material: unsorted PBMCs, obtained 2.1 years after starting antiretroviral therapy. DNA of the CDR3: TGTGCCAGCAGCTTAAACGCCCGGGGGTCCCCCTACGAGCAGTACTTC. This encodes CASSLNARGSPYEQYF. The complete variable domain, with remaining parts taken from reference TRBV11-2 and TRBJ2-7, reads EAGVAQSPRYKIIEKRQSVAFWCNPISGHATLYWYQQILGQGPKLLIQFQNNGVVDDSQLPKDRFSAERLKGVDSTLKIQPAKLEDSAVYLCASSLNARGSPYEQYFGPGTRLTVT.